The rows below give T cell receptor beta chains drawn from one sample of a study of identical twins. TCRdb reanalysed the 5' RACE reads using MiXCR and keeps one entry per CDR3 protein. The table lists 690,000 or so distinct CDR3 sequences, 8.6% of them singletons. These data were likewise used in another study, on yellow fever vaccine responses in identical twins.

Sequenced sample: PBMCs. These receptors were taken from a woman aged 18-29 years in good health. Each CDR3 is given with its conserved first and last residue. The D gene is left open where the match is weak. Rows may omit the clone size; those that give it use once, few, many or a size class.

v_gene	j_gene	abundance	d_gene	CDR3nt	CDR3aa
TRBV9	TRBJ2-3	.	TRBD1	TGTGCCAGCAGCCCTAGACAGGGAATAAGCACAGATACGCAGTATTTT	CASSPRQGISTDTQYF
TRBV28	TRBJ1-2	few	.	TGTGCCAGCAGTTTGAAGGGCAGGCCCCATGGCTACACCTTC	CASSLKGRPHGYTF
TRBV19	TRBJ2-2	few	.	TGTGCCAGTAGTATTGGTGGGGCCCCCACCGGGGAGCTGTTTTTT	CASSIGGAPTGELFF
TRBV12-3/TRBV12-4	TRBJ2-3	many	.	TGTGCCAGCAGTTATTCGACAGGCACAGATACGCAGTATTTT	CASSYSTGTDTQYF
TRBV20-1	TRBJ2-3	few	.	TGCAGTGCTAGAGAGCGACAGGCAACCCGGGATACGCAGTATTTT	CSARERQATRDTQYF
TRBV2	TRBJ2-7	few	TRBD1	TGTGCCAGCATCACGAGGACAGGGACCTACGAGCAGTACTTC	CASITRTGTYEQYF
TRBV5-6	TRBJ2-3	few	.	TGTGCCAGCAGCTTTCAGTATAGTTTGATCAGAGATACGCAGTATTTT	CASSFQYSLIRDTQYF
TRBV29-1	TRBJ2-3	.	.	TGCAGCGTTGCAGACGGCGGGGATACGCAGTATTTT	CSVADGGDTQYF
TRBV20-1	TRBJ2-7	.	.	TGCAGTGCCCAAAGGTTAGAAGGTACAGGGCCCTACGAGCAGTACTTC	CSAQRLEGTGPYEQYF
TRBV5-8	TRBJ2-7	.	.	TGTGCCAGCAGCTTGGGCGGCTCAAGCCGGAGTGGCGACGAGCAGTACTTC	CASSLGGSSRSGDEQYF
TRBV28	TRBJ2-2	once	.	TGTGCCTTGGCCGGGAACACCGGGGAGCTGTTTTTT	CALAGNTGELFF
TRBV10-3	TRBJ2-1	many	TRBD1	TGTGCCATCTTAACCGGGACAGGGGTAGGTGAGCAGTTCTTC	CAILTGTGVGEQFF
TRBV5-6	TRBJ2-1	many	TRBD2	TGTGCCAGCAGCTTGCTAGCGGGAGTCCCCAATGAGCAGTTCTTC	CASSLLAGVPNEQFF
TRBV28	TRBJ2-1	few	.	TGTGCCAGCAGTTTCCCGTTTAACACGTTAGGGAATGAGCAGTTCTTC	CASSFPFNTLGNEQFF
TRBV28	TRBJ1-2	.	.	TGTGCCAGCACCAGGAAGACCTATGGCTACACCTTC	CASTRKTYGYTF
TRBV7-9	TRBJ2-1	.	.	TGTGCCAGCAGCCCCCCAGACTACCCCAATGAGCTGTTCTTC	CASSPPDYPNELFF
TRBV5-1	TRBJ2-5	few	TRBD1	TGCGCCAGCAGCTTGGCCGGACAGGGGGCCCAAGAGACCCAGTACTTC	CASSLAGQGAQETQYF
TRBV29-1	TRBJ1-1	many	.	TGCAGCGTCAGGTTATCCACTGAAGCTTTCTTT	CSVRLSTEAFF
TRBV6-1	TRBJ2-2	many	.	TGTGCCAGCAGCCAGGGGCAGGGGATTAGGTTTAACACCGGGGAGCTGTTTTTT	CASSQGQGIRFNTGELFF
TRBV6-5	TRBJ1-6	.	.	TGTGCCAGCAGTTACGGCGGGGGCGGGTCACCCCTCCACTTT	CASSYGGGGSPLHF
TRBV29-1	TRBJ2-5	many	.	TGCAGCGTTGTTCCTCACCAAAAGACCCAGTACTTC	CSVVPHQKTQYF
TRBV7-9	TRBJ2-7	.	.	TGTGCCAGCAGCTCTTTTCTTAAAGGGCCAGCCTACGAGCAGTACTTC	CASSSFLKGPAYEQYF
TRBV11-1	TRBJ2-5	few	.	TGTGCCAGCAGCTTAAGGCGCCAGGGGAACCAAGAGACCCAGTACTTC	CASSLRRQGNQETQYF
TRBV28	TRBJ2-5	.	.	TGTGCCAGCGGACTCCGACGGCTCGCAGAGACCCAGTACTTC	CASGLRRLAETQYF
TRBV20-1	TRBJ2-3	many	TRBD2	TGCAGTGCGGTAGCGGGGGCCCGCACAGATACGCAGTATTTT	CSAVAGARTDTQYF
TRBV2	TRBJ2-1	few	.	TGTGCCAGCAGTGCTACCCCGCGTAGGGTTAGCTCCTACAATGAGCAGTTCTTC	CASSATPRRVSSYNEQFF
TRBV6-1	TRBJ1-5	.	.	TGTGCCAGCACCGTCGGGACAAGCAATCAGCCCCAGCATTTT	CASTVGTSNQPQHF
TRBV5-1	TRBJ2-1	.	.	TGCGCCAGCAGCTTGGAGTTGTTGGGGGCAGGGAATGAGCAGTTCTTC	CASSLELLGAGNEQFF
TRBV7-9	TRBJ2-1	many	.	TGTGCCAGCAGCTCAAGATCGGACAGCCACAATGAGCAGTTCTTC	CASSSRSDSHNEQFF
TRBV2	TRBJ2-3	few	TRBD2	TGTGCCAGCAGTGAAGAGCTAGCGGGGGTCATGTATACGCAGTATTTT	CASSEELAGVMYTQYF
TRBV18	TRBJ2-4	many	.	TGTGCCAGCTCACCACTGAAGTATGACGCCAAAAACATTCAGTACTTC	CASSPLKYDAKNIQYF
TRBV7-2	TRBJ2-2	few	.	TGTGCCAGCAGGCAGGCCGGCGGGGAGCTGTTTTTT	CASRQAGGELFF
TRBV20-1	TRBJ2-3	.	TRBD2	TGCAGTGCTAGAGATGGCCTAGCGGGGCCGAGCACAGATACGCAGTATTTT	CSARDGLAGPSTDTQYF
TRBV7-8	TRBJ2-1	.	TRBD2	TGTGCCAGCAGCCCCGGGACTAGCGTTTCCTACAATGAGCAGTTCTTC	CASSPGTSVSYNEQFF
TRBV3-1	TRBJ2-7	few	.	TGTGCCAGCAGCCAAGATTCAGACAGGCCACGGGAGCAGTACTTC	CASSQDSDRPREQYF
TRBV9	TRBJ2-7	few	.	TGTGCCAGCAGCGTAGGAGCGAGGTTAGCAGGCGAGCAGTACTTC	CASSVGARLAGEQYF
TRBV6-1	TRBJ2-7	.	.	TGTGCCAGCACCCAAGGGGGGGCTCTTCAGGACGAGCAGTACTTC	CASTQGGALQDEQYF
TRBV25-1	TRBJ1-6	.	.	TGTGCCAGCAGTGGTTCTACAGGTTCTTATTCACCCCTCCACTTT	CASSGSTGSYSPLHF
TRBV27	TRBJ2-5	.	TRBD2	TGTGCCAGCATCGGGACTAGCGGGAGAGAGGAGACCCAGTACTTC	CASIGTSGREETQYF
TRBV12-3/TRBV12-4	TRBJ2-5	many	.	TGTGCCAGCAGTTCCTCACTGGGCAGAAAAGAGACCCAGTACTTC	CASSSSLGRKETQYF
TRBV12-3/TRBV12-4	TRBJ2-7	.	TRBD2	TGTGCCAGCAGCTCCTCGGGACTAGGATCGTACGAGCAGTACTTC	CASSSSGLGSYEQYF
TRBV5-1	TRBJ2-5	few	TRBD1	TGCGCCAGCAGACAACAACCGGGACAGGGGCCAAAAGGGGGCCAGTACTTC	CASRQQPGQGPKGGQYF
TRBV14	TRBJ2-1	few	.	.	CASSQDSVRGLALDEQFF
TRBV7-9	TRBJ2-7	many	.	TGTGCCAGCAGCTTAGCGTCCCTGGAGCAGTACTTC	CASSLASLEQYF
TRBV29-1	TRBJ1-1	few	TRBD1	TGCAGCGTTGCACAGGGGTGGGACACTGAAGCTTTCTTT	CSVAQGWDTEAFF
TRBV20-1	TRBJ2-7	few	.	TGCAGTGCTATCCGGGACAAACCCTACGAGCAGTACTTC	CSAIRDKPYEQYF
TRBV9	TRBJ2-2	many	.	TGTGCCAGCAGCGTAGAACAGCTGAACACCGGGGAGCTGTTTTTT	CASSVEQLNTGELFF
TRBV7-9	TRBJ2-7	.	TRBD2	TGTGCCAGCAGCTCGGGACCAGCGGGAACGTACGAGCAGTACTTC	CASSSGPAGTYEQYF
TRBV29-1	TRBJ1-3	.	.	TGCAGCGTTCGGTCCTCTGGAAACACCATATATTTT	CSVRSSGNTIYF
TRBV6-2/TRBV6-3	TRBJ2-5	.	TRBD2	TGTGCCAGCAGCGACGGCAGCGGGAGAATGAAGACCCAGTACTTC	CASSDGSGRMKTQYF
TRBV14	TRBJ2-7	.	.	TGTGCCAGCAGCCAAGCTGTATACGAGCAGTACTTC	CASSQAVYEQYF
TRBV5-1	TRBJ2-7	few	TRBD2	TGCGCCAGCAGCTTGGGACCCGGACTAGAGAGCGAGCAGTACTTC	CASSLGPGLESEQYF
TRBV6-5	TRBJ1-2	few	.	TGTGCCAGCAGTCCCTCGGGGTTAGACTATGGCTACACCTTC	CASSPSGLDYGYTF
TRBV7-3	TRBJ2-3	.	TRBD2	TGTGCCAGCAGCTCACCTAGCGGGGGGCCAGGGGATACGCAGTATTTT	CASSSPSGGPGDTQYF
TRBV7-2	TRBJ2-2	many	.	TGTGCCAGCAGCTTAAGACTAGCGAACACCGGGGAGCTGTTTTTT	CASSLRLANTGELFF